This entry lists 16 T cell receptor beta chains sequenced from one sample in a study of blood T cell repertoires in COVID-19 (dated by TCRdb to 2018 to 2021). Library method: the immunoSEQ multiplex PCR assay. TCRdb obtained this table from immuneACCESS and retained in-frame rearrangements with V and J assigned. These tables miss some clones; where compared with another copy, unresolved V genes account for less than half of the shortfall, and the remainder is unexplained. The sample table holds roughly 230,000 clones, of which nearly 90% were seen once. Around 1.9% of the sample comes from the top ten. Sequencing used peripheral blood. All receptors derive from a woman in her fifties or sixties with COVID-19, enrolled during active disease.

V is TRBV7-9 and J is TRBJ1-2; D remains ambiguous. The CDR3 sequence is 14 residues long. Germline V gives CDR1 SEHNR, CDR2 FQNEAQ (reference sequence). V lost 6 bases to trimming and J lost 6 bases, with 17 bases between them. CDR3 DNA: TGTGCCAGCAGAAAAGGGCTAACCGGGAATGGCTACACCTTC. Protein sequence: CASRKGLTGNGYTF.

V gene TRBV30 combines with J gene TRBJ1-6; D is unclear. Deletions cut 5 bases from V and 8 bases from J, with 16 bases between. CDR3 size: 14 residues. Per the germline V gene, CDR1 is GTSNPN and CDR2 is SVGIG (reference sequence). The CDR3: CAWATDLGYSPLHF. CDR3 nucleotide sequence: TGTGCCTGGGCTACCGACCTGGGCTATTCACCCCTCCACTTT. The variable domain in full, with the rest retrieved from reference TRBV30 and TRBJ1-6, is SQTIHQWPATLVQPVGSPLSLECTVEGTSNPNLYWYRQAAGRGLQLLFYSVGIGQISSEVPQNLSASRPQDRQFILSSKKLLLSDSGFYLCAWATDLGYSPLHFGNGTRLTVT.

The rearrangement links TRBV7-9 to TRBJ1-1; no clear D gene. Trimming removed 1 base from V and 0 bases from J, with 6 bases in between. The CDR3 totals 14 residues. From germline, CDR1 is SEHNR and CDR2 FQNEAQ (reference sequence). The CDR3 bases are TGTGCCAGCAGCTTAGTTCGTATGAACACTGAAGCTTTCTTT. It codes for CASSLVRMNTEAFF.

V gene TRBV11-1 combines with J gene TRBJ1-2; a weak D match, TRBD1 (5 bases). CDR1 and CDR2 (germline): SGHAT, FQDESV (reference sequence). V dropped 3 bases and J dropped 4 bases, with 9 bases sitting between them. This CDR3 spans 13 amino acids. CDR3 sequence reads: CASSLGQGYGYTF. CDR3 nucleotides: TGTGCCAGCAGCTTGGGGCAGGGCTATGGCTACACCTTC.

This rearrangement joins TRBV4-1 to TRBJ1-4; the D gene is possibly TRBD1 (6 bases). The CDR3 has 15 residues. The germline V and J ends were trimmed by 5 bases and 8 bases, with 18 bases remaining between them. CDR1 MGHRA and CDR2 YSYEKL come from the germline V gene. The DNA of the CDR3 is TGCGCCAGCAGCAAACCGGGAGGGGGTGAAGAAAAACTGTTTTTT. It yields the protein CASSKPGGGEEKLFF.

The chain uses TRBV9 and TRBJ2-7; the match to TRBD1 covers 8 bases. Trimming took 0 bases from V and 3 from J; bases not matched to a gene: 5. This CDR3 comprises 15 residues. The germline V gene has CDR1 SGDLS and CDR2 YYNGEE. The CDR3 nucleotides read TGTGCCAGCAGCGTAGGCTCAGGGGGCTACTACGAGCAGTACTTC. Protein: CASSVGSGGYYEQYF.

The rearrangement uses TRBV30 and TRBJ1-1; D gene unclear. Per germline, CDR1 GTSNPN and CDR2 SVGIG (reference sequence). The CDR3 consists of 17 residues. Trimming removed 3 bases from V and 3 bases from J, with 23 bases in between. The CDR3 DNA reads TGTGCCTGGAGGCGACGGACCACTGCCCCGAGGGACACTGAAGCTTTCTTT. Encoded protein: CAWRRRTTAPRDTEAFF. Full variable domain (outside the CDR3, taken from reference TRBV30 and TRBJ1-1): SQTIHQWPATLVQPVGSPLSLECTVEGTSNPNLYWYRQAAGRGLQLLFYSVGIGQISSEVPQNLSASRPQDRQFILSSKKLLLSDSGFYLCAWRRRTTAPRDTEAFFGQGTRLTVV.

The chain combines TRBV11-2 with TRBJ2-7; 12 positions match TRBD2. Germline CDR1 is SGHAT and CDR2 is FQNNGV. This CDR3 region has 15 residues. V lost 6 bases and J lost 2; bases outside the gene matches: 5. CDR3 sequence reads: CASRYTSGGTYEQYF. In DNA form, the CDR3 reads TGTGCCAGCAGATACACTAGCGGGGGGACCTACGAGCAGTACTTC.

The chain is built from TRBV7-9 and TRBJ2-3; D is possibly TRBD2 (7 bases). This CDR3 comprises 15 residues. The V gene's germline CDR1 is SEHNR and CDR2 FQNEAQ (reference sequence). V was cut by 2 bases and J by 2 bases, with 11 bases left in between. CDR3: CASSLRGGNTDTQYF. The CDR3 DNA sequence: TGTGCCAGCAGCTTAAGGGGGGGTAACACAGATACGCAGTATTTT.

This clone was observed once. The J gene is TRBJ2-3, the V gene TRBV5-4; D perhaps matches TRBD2 (6 bases). There are 14 residues in the CDR3. Per germline, CDR1 SGHNT and CDR2 YYREEE (reference sequence). Trimming stripped 4 bases from V and 5 bases from J, with 14 bases between. CDR3 in amino acids: CASSPRLEVDTQYF. The CDR3 DNA reads TGTGCCAGCAGCCCTCGACTAGAGGTAGATACGCAGTATTTT.

The rearrangement uses TRBV11-2 and TRBJ1-1, with D possibly TRBD1 on 5 matching bases. Germline values: CDR1 SGHAT, CDR2 FQNNGV. The CDR3 extends over 15 amino acids. V was shortened by 3 bases and J by 3 bases, with 14 bases between the two germline ends. The CDR3 sequence is CASSLTFRVDTEAFF. CDR3 DNA: TGTGCCAGCAGCTTGACCTTCAGGGTCGACACTGAAGCTTTCTTT.

The chain carries TRBV3-1 (or the pseudogene TRBV3-2) and TRBJ1-1; tentative D call: TRBD1 (5 bases). The CDR3 spans 14 residues. Germline V gene data show CDR1 as LGHDT and CDR2 as YNNKEL (reference sequence). Trimming cost V 1 base and J 10 bases, with 16 bases left between them. DNA of the CDR3: TGTGCCAGCAGCCAAGTCAGGGATGGAAGACGAGCTTTCTTT. This translates into CASSQVRDGRRAFF.

The gene calls are TRBV3-1 (or the pseudogene TRBV3-2) and TRBJ2-7; 14 nucleotides line up with TRBD2. Losses at the gene ends were 3 bases for V and 1 base for J; bases not matched to a gene: 11. The germline V gene has CDR1 LGHDT and CDR2 YNNKEL (reference sequence). This CDR3 region has 19 residues. Written as DNA, the CDR3 is TGTGCCAGCAGCCATGGGACTAGCGGGGGCACCTTTTTATCCTACGAGCAGTACTTC. This encodes CASSHGTSGGTFLSYEQYF.

The chain uses TRBV15 and TRBJ1-1, with unresolved D. This CDR3 contains 13 residues. V shed 5 bases and J shed 0 bases, with 7 bases lying between them. Germline CDR1 and CDR2: LNHNV and YYDKDF (reference sequence). CDR3 coding DNA: TGTGCCACCAGCTCTCAGATGAACACTGAAGCTTTCTTT. It yields the protein CATSSQMNTEAFF.

The chain is built from TRBV3-1 (or the pseudogene TRBV3-2) and TRBJ2-1; a possible D gene is TRBD1 (5 bases). This CDR3 is built from 14 residues. Looked up from germline, CDR1 is LGHDT and CDR2 is YNNKEL (reference sequence). V was pared by 8 bases and J by 8 bases, with 19 bases between. CDR3 sequence reads: CASVGAGNLDEQFF. Written as DNA, the CDR3 is TGTGCCAGCGTTGGGGCAGGGAATCTCGATGAGCAGTTCTTC.

This sequence joins TRBV19 and TRBJ1-5, with TRBD1 as a possible D gene (5 bases). The CDR3 has 11 residues. Germline-derived CDR1 and CDR2 are LNHDA and SQIVND (reference sequence). With 8 bases removed from V and 7 bases from J, the gap between germline ends came to 9 bases. The CDR3 DNA reads as TGTGCCAGTCGGGGGGGACAGCCCCAGCATTTT. Encoded protein: CASRGGQPQHF.